This T cell receptor (beta chain) was profiled in a study of blood T cells in healthy people across ages. Study-level findings and limits: Naive CD4+ cells and diversity were both higher in long-lived donors than in aged donors. The recorded TCR beta diversity per million T cells decreased in a roughly linear manner with age.

Approximately 9.1 milliliters was the volume of peripheral blood drawn from each donor. At least 6 million PBMCs were isolated per sample. As to this clonotype: As yet, its antigen is unknown.

Using a J-beta primer mix together with a sample-barcoded 5' primer, a second PCR was run for roughly 7 to 12 cycles. TCRdb passed the 5' RACE reads through MiXCR, listing each CDR3 protein once. The sample yields about 1,400,000 distinct CDR3 sequences, around 55% seen once. Per germline, CDR1 DFQATT and CDR2 SNEGSKA (reference sequence). The CDR3 is 15 amino acids. The ends lost 3 bases at V and 5 bases at J; junction bases unmatched: 12. This sequence joins TRBV20-1 and TRBJ2-7, with 8 bases that match TRBD1. This receptor was obtained from a man between 18 and 29 years old in good health. The sample taken for sequencing was blood. The CDR3 reads CSASTPRRTGNEQYF. CDR3 in DNA: TGCAGTGCTAGTACTCCCCGAAGGACAGGGAACGAGCAGTACTTC.